The TCR beta chain described here comes from a study of spatial heterogeneity in lung cancer. General study results and limits: It was found that expanded intratumoral alpha and beta TCR counts tracked tumor mutation counts. The numbers of ubiquitous and regional expanded TCRs correlated with ubiquitous and regional nonsynonymous mutations, respectively.

All TCR cDNA molecules were individually tagged with a unique molecular identifier. TCRdb recomputed calls from the 5' RACE reads with MiXCR, one row per CDR3 protein. The profile shows 100,000 to 110,000 distinct CDR3 sequences, roughly 4.5% of them singletons. A note on this clonotype: No antigen is known for it.

Documented time point: sample taken at primary tumor resection. The donors were approximately 70 patients with non-small cell lung cancer that was early-stage and untreated. The sequenced material consisted of unsorted whole RNA from tumor, nontumor lung or frozen PBMC. This CDR3 contains 13 residues. Trimming pared 3 bases from V and 6 bases from J, leaving 15 bases between. CDR1 is DFQATT, CDR2 SNEGSKA, per germline (reference sequence). This sequence was found in a male donor with early-stage non-small cell lung cancer. This sample comprised lung tumor tissue, obtained at surgery. This chain links TRBV20-1 with TRBJ2-7, with a possible D match to TRBD1 (6 bases). The DNA for the CDR3 is TGCAGTGCTAGGCAGCAGGGGATCCTCGAGCAGTACTTC. It is translated as CSARQQGILEQYF.